The T cell receptor beta chain described here comes from a study of graft-versus-host responses after intestinal transplantation. Profiled with immunoSEQ multiplex PCR; TCRdb holds only in-frame clones, not every one. The data contain over 15,000 clones, 35% to 40% of them singletons. Trimming pared 5 bases from V and 2 bases from J, leaving 12 bases between. The germline V gene has CDR1 SEHNR and CDR2 FQNEAQ (reference sequence). The CDR3 is 15 residues long. This receptor was identified in a human patient who was an organ donor for intestinal transplantation. The starting material was alloreactive CD4+ T cells from a mixed lymphocyte reaction culture, obtained before transplantation. Subset here: CFSE-low proliferating T cells sorted from roughly six-day pre-transplant mixed lymphocyte reaction (GvH or HvG direction). The chain links TRBV7-9 to TRBJ2-2; D perhaps matches TRBD2 (6 bases). DNA for the CDR3: TGTGCCAGCAGCGGAGGGACGGTAAACACCGGGGAGCTGTTTTTT. Translated: CASSGGTVNTGELFF.